This TCR beta chain was found in a study of T cells after somatic rescue of genetic block. Clones were sequenced by immunoSEQ multiplex PCR, and TCRdb holds only the in-frame ones, with some missing. The repertoire holds 110,000 or so clones, with 75% to 95% as singletons. Trimming at V came to 3 bases and at J to 0 bases, leaving 9 bases not matched to a gene. The CDR3 is 17 residues long. The germline V gene has CDR1 SGHTS and CDR2 YDEGEE. Sequences were obtained from peripheral blood mononuclear cells (PBMCs). The receptor was derived from a woman between 18 and 30 years old. V usage is TRBV5-8 and J usage is TRBJ1-1; 9 bases match TRBD1. Here the CDR3 reads CASSYRDRVPLNTEAFF. In DNA form, the CDR3 reads TGTGCCAGCAGCTATCGGGACAGGGTACCCTTGAACACTGAAGCTTTCTTT.